The entry below gives a single T cell receptor beta chain sequence along with its context. This record belongs to a study of blood T cell repertoires in COVID-19. Followed longitudinally, the Seattle patients had been enrolled during active infection. Profiling relied on immunoSEQ multiplex PCR, and the TCRdb table lists in-frame clones only, not all of them. The sample yields over 450,000 clones, 85% to 90% seen once. V lost 0 bases, J lost 6 bases, and 6 bases lay in between. CDR3 length equals 14 residues. Germline CDR1 is LGHDT and CDR2 is YNNKEL (reference sequence). This chain uses TRBV3-1 (or the pseudogene TRBV3-2) with TRBJ1-6; D is unresolved. Input material: peripheral blood. This sequence was found in a woman between 50 and 59 years old with COVID-19, enrolled during active disease. The CDR3 region is CASSQETANSPLHF. In nucleotides, the CDR3 is TGTGCCAGCAGCCAAGAAACAGCTAATTCACCCCTCCACTTT.